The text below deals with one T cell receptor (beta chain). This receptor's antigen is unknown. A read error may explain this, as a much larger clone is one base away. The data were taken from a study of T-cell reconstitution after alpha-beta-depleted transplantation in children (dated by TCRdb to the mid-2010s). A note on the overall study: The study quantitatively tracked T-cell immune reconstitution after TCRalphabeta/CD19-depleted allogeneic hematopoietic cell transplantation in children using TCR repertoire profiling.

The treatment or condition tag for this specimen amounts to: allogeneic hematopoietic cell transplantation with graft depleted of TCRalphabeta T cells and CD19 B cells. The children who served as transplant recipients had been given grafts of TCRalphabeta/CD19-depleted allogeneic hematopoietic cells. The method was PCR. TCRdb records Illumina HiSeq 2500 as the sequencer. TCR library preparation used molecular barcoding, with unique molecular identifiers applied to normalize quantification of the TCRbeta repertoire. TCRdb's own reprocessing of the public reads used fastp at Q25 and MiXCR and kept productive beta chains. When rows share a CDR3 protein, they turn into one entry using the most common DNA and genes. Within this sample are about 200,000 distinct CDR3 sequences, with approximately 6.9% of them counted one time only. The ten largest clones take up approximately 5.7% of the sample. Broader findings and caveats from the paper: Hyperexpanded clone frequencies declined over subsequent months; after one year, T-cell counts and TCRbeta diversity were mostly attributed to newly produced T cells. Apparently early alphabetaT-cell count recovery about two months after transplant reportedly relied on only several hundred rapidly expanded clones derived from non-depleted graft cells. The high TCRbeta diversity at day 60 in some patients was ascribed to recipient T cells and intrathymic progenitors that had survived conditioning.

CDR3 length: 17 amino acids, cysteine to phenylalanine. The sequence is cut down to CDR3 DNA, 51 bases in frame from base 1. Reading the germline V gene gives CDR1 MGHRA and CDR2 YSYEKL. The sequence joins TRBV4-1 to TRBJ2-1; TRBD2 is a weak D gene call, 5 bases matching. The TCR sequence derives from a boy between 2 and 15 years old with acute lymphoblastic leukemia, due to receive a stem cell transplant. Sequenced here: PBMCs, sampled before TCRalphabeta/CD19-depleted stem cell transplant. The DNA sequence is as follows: TGCGCCAGCAGACAAGATCGATTTGGCGGGTCCTACAATGAGCAGTTCTTC. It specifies CASRQDRFGGSYNEQFF.